These 5 T cell receptor beta chains originate from one sample sequenced in a study of blood T cell repertoires in COVID-19. Libraries were prepared by immunoSEQ multiplex PCR; TCRdb keeps only in-frame clonotypes and omits some of them. The top ten hold less than 9.5% of the sample, which has 540,000 or so clones, around nine tenths seen once. Sequencing was carried out using peripheral blood. Source of these receptors: a woman aged 50 to 65 with COVID-19, enrolled during active disease.

This chain joins TRBV11-2 and TRBJ2-7; 7 positions agree with TRBD2. The CDR3 is made up of 16 amino acids. In germline, CDR1 is SGHAT, CDR2 FQNNGV. The V and J ends lost 5 bases and 7 bases, in that order; junction bases with no gene match: 17. This CDR3 reads CASSPTGGVITREQYF. As DNA, the CDR3 is TGTGCCAGCAGCCCTACTGGGGGGGTAATAACGCGTGAGCAGTACTTC.

This sequence joins TRBV5-1 and TRBJ2-3, with TRBD2 identical over 7 bases. After removal of 4 bases from V and 0 bases from J, the junction contained 11 bases not matched to a gene. This CDR3 spans 17 amino acids. Germline lookup yields CDR1 SGHRS and CDR2 YFSETQ. The CDR3 is CASSPRVMGGSTDTQYF. CDR3 in DNA: TGCGCCAGCAGCCCCCGAGTAATGGGGGGGAGCACAGATACGCAGTATTTT.

The J gene is TRBJ2-3, the V gene TRBV7-8; 8 bases map to TRBD1. V shed 4 bases and J 5 bases; nucleotides not matched to a gene: 11. Germline assignment: CDR1 SGHVS and CDR2 FQNEAQ. The length of the CDR3 is 16 residues. DNA of the CDR3: TGTGCCAGCAGCTATACCGGGACAGGCAGGGGAGATACGCAGTATTTT. Its protein product is CASSYTGTGRGDTQYF.

The chain combines TRBV3-1 (or the pseudogene TRBV3-2) with TRBJ2-1; 12 bases are shared with TRBD2. Germline values: CDR1 LGHDT, CDR2 YNNKEL (reference sequence). This CDR3 spans 17 amino acids. The V gene end was trimmed by 2 bases and the J gene end by 8 bases; junction bases not matched to a gene: 10. The CDR3 bases are TGTGCCAGCAGCCAACCCGGAGGACTAGCGGGGTCCCATGAGCAGTTCTTC. This gives the protein CASSQPGGLAGSHEQFF.

The chain joins TRBV10-3 to TRBJ1-3; tentatively, D is TRBD1 (5 bases). This CDR3 spans 20 amino acids. Per the germline V gene, CDR1 is ENHRY and CDR2 is SYGVKD. Trimming took 0 bases from V and 0 from J, leaving 21 bases between them. CDR3 coding DNA: TGTGCCATCAGTGAGTCGATCCTAGGAGGGGCAGGGACCTCTGGAAACACCATATATTTT. Protein: CAISESILGGAGTSGNTIYF.